Listed below are T cell receptor beta chains from one sample, sequenced in a study of blood T cells in healthy people across ages. TCRdb called the 5' RACE reads again in MiXCR, with one record for every CDR3 protein. This table has around 1.5 million distinct CDR3 sequences, approximately 60% appearing once. The sample was blood. These receptors were collected from a man aged 18 to 30 in good health. Both conserved end residues are part of each CDR3. D genes are given only for firm matches. Clone size is stated in some rows and not others, as once, few, many or a class when expanded.

cdr3_length	j_call	clone_size	d_call	v_call	cdr3_aa	cdr3_nt
15	TRBJ2-3	NA	TRBD2	TRBV4-1	CASSPSGSEPDTQYF	TGCGCCAGCAGCCCCAGCGGGAGTGAGCCAGATACGCAGTATTTT
14	TRBJ1-4	NA	NA	TRBV9	CASSAVDGGEKLFF	TGTGCCAGCAGCGCCGTGGACGGGGGTGAAAAACTGTTTTTT
17	TRBJ2-5	few	TRBD2	TRBV20-1	CSARGMGGGAVIETQYF	TGCAGTGCTAGAGGGATGGGCGGGGGGGCCGTCATAGAGACCCAGTACTTC
11	TRBJ2-7	NA	TRBD1	TRBV29-1	CSVGTGVEQYF	TGCAGCGTTGGGACAGGGGTCGAGCAGTACTTC
18	TRBJ2-6	once	NA	TRBV7-2	CASRYARGSFSGANVLTF	TGTGCCAGCAGATATGCCCGAGGCAGTTTCTCTGGGGCCAACGTCCTGACTTTC
17	TRBJ1-5	NA	TRBD1	TRBV20-1	CSARSRGQGASNQPQHF	TGCAGTGCTAGATCGAGGGGACAGGGGGCGAGCAATCAGCCCCAGCATTTT
13	TRBJ2-2	NA	NA	TRBV29-1	CSAPLVGTGELFF	TGCAGCGCTCCATTAGTGGGTACCGGGGAGCTGTTTTTT
16	TRBJ2-6	NA	TRBD2	TRBV12-5	CASGLPGGPGANVLTF	TGTGCTAGTGGTTTGCCGGGGGGACCTGGGGCCAACGTCCTGACTTTC
14	TRBJ2-1	NA	NA	TRBV11-2	CASSLDPPDNEQFF	TGTGCCAGCAGCTTAGATCCACCCGACAATGAGCAGTTCTTC
16	TRBJ2-3	once	NA	TRBV20-1	CSARGANDLQGDTQYF	TGCAGTGCTAGAGGAGCGAACGACCTGCAAGGCGATACGCAGTATTTT
13	TRBJ2-7	many	NA	TRBV27	CASSLGPNYEQYF	TGTGCCAGCAGTTTGGGACCAAATTACGAGCAGTACTTC
12	TRBJ2-3	NA	NA	TRBV20-1	CSATDTTDTQYF	TGCAGTGCCACCGACACCACAGATACGCAGTATTTT
12	TRBJ2-7	few	NA	TRBV29-1	CSVGTQSYEQYF	TGCAGCGTTGGGACACAGTCCTACGAGCAGTACTTC
14	TRBJ2-1	NA	TRBD2	TRBV12-3/TRBV12-4	CASRGTSPYGEQFF	TGTGCCAGCAGGGGGACTAGCCCTTACGGTGAGCAGTTCTTC
14	TRBJ2-5	NA	NA	TRBV7-9	CASSLDTRRETQYF	TGTGCCAGCAGCTTAGACACCCGACGGGAGACCCAGTACTTC
14	TRBJ2-7	few	TRBD2	TRBV9	CASSPGLATHEQYF	TGTGCCAGCAGCCCGGGACTAGCGACCCACGAGCAGTACTTC
16	TRBJ2-7	NA	NA	TRBV4-3	CASSQTSRDPAYEQYF	TGCGCCAGCAGCCAAACCTCCCGGGACCCAGCCTACGAGCAGTACTTC
14	TRBJ2-1	NA	NA	TRBV4-1	CASSQVVSGNEQFF	TGCGCCAGCAGCCAAGTGGTTTCGGGCAATGAGCAGTTCTTC
16	TRBJ1-6	few	NA	TRBV6-2/TRBV6-3	CASSYHTGSYNSPLHF	TGTGCCAGCAGTTACCACACCGGCTCCTATAATTCACCCCTCCACTTT
13	TRBJ2-3	NA	NA	TRBV20-1	CSARVDSPDTQYF	TGCAGTGCTAGGGTCGACTCTCCAGATACGCAGTATTTT
15	TRBJ1-1	NA	NA	TRBV7-9	CASSGGEAPNTEAFF	TGTGCCAGCAGCGGTGGGGAGGCTCCGAACACTGAAGCTTTCTTT
14	TRBJ2-7	few	NA	TRBV29-1	CSVGRSGSSYEQYF	TGCAGCGTTGGCAGGTCGGGGAGCTCCTACGAGCAGTACTTC
16	TRBJ2-1	NA	TRBD2	TRBV5-1	CASSGLTSGTYNEQFF	TGCGCCAGCAGCGGGCTAACTAGCGGCACCTACAATGAGCAGTTCTTC
15	TRBJ2-7	NA	NA	TRBV18	CASSPSTSSLREQYF	TGTGCCAGCTCACCATCGACTAGTTCACTACGGGAGCAGTACTTC
15	TRBJ2-3	NA	TRBD2	TRBV14	CASRRTSGGEDTQYF	TGTGCCAGCAGACGGACTAGCGGGGGGGAAGATACGCAGTATTTT
15	TRBJ2-4	few	NA	TRBV29-1	CSVVPGGLAKNIQYF	TGCAGCGTTGTTCCTGGGGGATTAGCCAAAAACATTCAGTACTTC
17	TRBJ1-6	NA	NA	TRBV7-2	CASSLAPAGLGNSPLHF	TGTGCCAGCAGCTTAGCCCCGGCGGGCCTCGGGAATTCACCCCTCCACTTT
13	TRBJ2-3	few	NA	TRBV29-1	CSVAIQGPDTQYF	TGCAGCGTTGCGATTCAAGGGCCAGATACGCAGTATTTT
14	TRBJ1-2	NA	NA	TRBV29-1	CSAESTPVYYGYTF	TGCAGCGCCGAAAGTACTCCGGTTTACTATGGCTACACCTTC
15	TRBJ2-5	NA	TRBD1	TRBV27	CASSLRTGRRETQYF	TGTGCCAGCAGCCTCCGGACAGGGAGGAGAGAGACCCAGTACTTC
16	TRBJ2-3	once	NA	TRBV28	CASSLRGQGWTDTQYF	TGTGCCAGCAGTTTACGCGGTCAGGGTTGGACAGATACGCAGTATTTT
17	TRBJ1-5	NA	TRBD1	TRBV4-2	CASSQTQEGARDQPQHF	TGTGCCAGCAGCCAAACTCAGGAGGGGGCGCGGGATCAGCCCCAGCATTTT
13	TRBJ2-5	few	NA	TRBV15	CATSRGDEETQYF	TGTGCCACCAGCAGAGGAGATGAAGAGACCCAGTACTTC
13	TRBJ2-7	NA	NA	TRBV28	CASIRSWGYEQYF	TGTGCCAGCATTCGGTCTTGGGGCTACGAGCAGTACTTC
12	TRBJ1-2	NA	NA	TRBV2	CASRMGEDGYTF	TGTGCCAGCAGAATGGGGGAGGATGGCTACACCTTC
15	TRBJ2-5	NA	TRBD2	TRBV4-1	CASSQPGLGLETQYF	TGCGCCAGCAGCCAACCGGGACTAGGATTAGAGACCCAGTACTTC
13	TRBJ2-7	NA	TRBD1	TRBV6-2/TRBV6-3	CTSKGQGRCEQYF	TGTACCAGCAAAGGACAGGGTCGTTGCGAGCAGTACTTC
16	TRBJ2-1	few	TRBD2	TRBV7-2	CASSLEIAGGYNEQFF	TGTGCCAGCAGCTTAGAGATAGCGGGGGGGTACAATGAGCAGTTCTTC
14	TRBJ1-6	many	TRBD1	TRBV12-3/TRBV12-4	CASSSGQGNSPLHF	TGTGCCAGCAGTTCGGGACAGGGAAATTCACCCCTCCACTTT
15	TRBJ2-3	NA	NA	TRBV28	CASSLGDPGTDTQYF	TGTGCCAGCAGTTTGGGAGACCCGGGCACAGATACGCAGTATTTT
13	TRBJ2-5	NA	NA	TRBV6-2/TRBV6-3	CASSYSFQETQYF	TGTGCCAGCAGTTACTCGTTTCAAGAGACCCAGTACTTC